Following are 17 T cell receptor beta chains from one sample sequenced in a study of response to subunit inactivated influenza vaccine. TCRdb called the RT-PCR reads again in MiXCR, with one record for every CDR3 protein. Of about 620,000 distinct CDR3 sequences listed, about 11% are singletons. The sample was also reused in another study, on T cells expressing NK-cell markers. That study reports: The authors made TCR beta cDNA libraries by 5'RACE template switching. This switching added a universal primer site and UMIs.

The sample was PBMCs from blood, taken on the day of vaccination. The receptors stem from a man over 45 who received an inactivated influenza vaccine.

This clonotype was counted a few times. The chain uses TRBV30 and TRBJ2-3; D unclear. CDR3 length: 15 amino acids. CDR1 and CDR2 (germline): GTSNPN, SVGIG (reference sequence). V was pared by 0 bases and J by 6 bases, with 16 bases between. Here the CDR3 reads CAWSVPFGRPDTQYF. Here the CDR3 DNA reads TGTGCCTGGAGTGTACCATTCGGCAGACCCGATACGCAGTATTTT.

J is TRBJ1-5 and V is TRBV20-1; possible D gene TRBD1, 5 bases. Trimming stripped 0 bases from V and 4 bases from J, with 13 bases between. Germline CDR1 is DFQATT and CDR2 is SNEGSKA (reference sequence). The CDR3 is 15 amino acids. The CDR3 nucleotides read TGCAGTGCTAGAGAAGGGGAACAGGTGAATCAGCCCCAGCATTTT. It is translated as CSAREGEQVNQPQHF.

The chain links TRBV10-3 to TRBJ2-6, with D unclear. Germline-derived CDR1 and CDR2 are ENHRY and SYGVKD. CDR3 size: 17 residues. V lost 0 bases to trimming and J lost 0 bases, with 9 bases between them. This chain's CDR3 is CAISESDLSSGANVLTF. The CDR3 coding sequence is TGTGCCATCAGTGAGTCGGACCTTAGCTCTGGGGCCAACGTCCTGACTTTC.

This clonotype was recorded at least ten times. The gene calls are TRBV5-1 and TRBJ2-2; unclear D gene. The germline CDR1 and CDR2 sequences are SGHRS and YFSETQ. This CDR3 has 12 amino acids. Trimming cost V 1 base and J 2 bases, with 0 bases left between them. The chain's CDR3 is CASSLNTGELFF. In DNA, the CDR3 is TGCGCCAGCAGCTTGAACACCGGGGAGCTGTTTTTT.

V is TRBV20-1 and J is TRBJ2-7, with D possibly being TRBD1 (6 bases). Germline V gives CDR1 DFQATT, CDR2 SNEGSKA (reference sequence). The CDR3 consists of 13 residues. Trimming removed 3 bases from V and 3 bases from J, with 12 bases in between. The CDR3 protein is CSARNRVHYEQYF. The CDR3 region has the DNA TGCAGTGCTAGGAACAGGGTTCACTACGAGCAGTACTTC.

The J gene is TRBJ2-7, the V gene TRBV28; D is perhaps TRBD1 (6 bases). This CDR3 has 15 residues. V lost 4 bases to trimming and J lost 0 bases, with 13 bases between them. Germline CDR1 is MDHEN and CDR2 is SYDVKM. CDR3 loop: CASSSRGASSYEQYF. In DNA, the CDR3 is TGTGCCAGCAGTTCCAGGGGTGCGAGCTCCTACGAGCAGTACTTC.

This clonotype was observed at least ten times. The genes are TRBV6-2 or TRBV6-3 and TRBJ2-1; 7 nucleotides match TRBD2. The CDR3 covers 14 residues. Germline CDR1 MNHEY, CDR2 SVGEGT. After removal of 2 bases from V and 7 bases from J, the junction contained 5 bases not matched to a gene. This chain's CDR3 is CASSYQRETNEQFF. The CDR3 DNA is TGTGCCAGCAGTTACCAGCGGGAAACGAATGAGCAGTTCTTC.

This clonotype was seen only a few times. V and J are TRBV29-1 and TRBJ2-2; 7 nucleotides line up with TRBD1. The germline gives CDR1 SQVTM, CDR2 ANQGSEA. The length of the CDR3 is 14 residues. V shed 6 bases and J 4 bases; nucleotides not matched to a gene: 8. In nucleotides, the CDR3 is TGCAGCGTGTACACAGGGGCTAGCACCGGGGAGCTGTTTTTT. Translating it yields CSVYTGASTGELFF.

The chain couples TRBV20-1 to TRBJ2-4; either TRBD1 or TRBD2 may supply D (5 bases each). CDR3 size: 14 residues. CDR1 is DFQATT and CDR2 is SNEGSKA in the germline V gene (reference sequence). V lost 2 bases, J lost 8 bases, and 16 bases lay in between. CDR3 protein: CSARQGGGIDIQYF. In DNA, the CDR3 is TGCAGTGCTAGACAGGGTGGGGGAATTGACATTCAGTACTTC.

In its sample, this clonotype was seen many times. The chain is built from TRBV29-1 and TRBJ1-2, with D possibly matching TRBD1 (6 bases). This CDR3 is built from 12 residues. The V gene lost 7 bases and the J gene lost 4 bases, with 13 bases spanning the gap. Germline loops: CDR1 SQVTM, CDR2 ANQGSEA. In nucleotides, the CDR3 is TGCAGCGCCGGGGACACCCTCTATGGCTACACCTTC. This codes for CSAGDTLYGYTF.

This chain joins TRBV11-2 and TRBJ2-1, with 7 nucleotides matching TRBD2. Per germline, CDR1 SGHAT and CDR2 FQNNGV. The CDR3 consists of 16 residues. Trimming took 0 bases from V and 4 from J; bases not matched to a gene: 6. CDR3 sequence (DNA): TGTGCCAGCAGCTTAGATGGCCTAGCGGTTTACAATGAGCAGTTCTTC. Amino acids: CASSLDGLAVYNEQFF. The variable domain in full, completed from reference TRBV11-2 and TRBJ2-1, reads EAGVAQSPRYKIIEKRQSVAFWCNPISGHATLYWYQQILGQGPKLLIQFQNNGVVDDSQLPKDRFSAERLKGVDSTLKIQPAKLEDSAVYLCASSLDGLAVYNEQFFGPGTRLTVL.

There are a few counts of this clonotype. This chain connects TRBV15 to TRBJ2-1, with 11 bases that match TRBD2. The CDR3 consists of 15 residues. CDR1 and CDR2 (germline): LNHNV, YYDKDF (reference sequence). Unmatched junction bases numbered 8, after V lost 4 bases and J lost 9 bases. The CDR3 coding sequence is TGTGCCACCAGCATTCGACTAGCGGGATTCGGTGAGCAGTTCTTC. Residues: CATSIRLAGFGEQFF.

The rearrangement joins TRBV5-1 to TRBJ2-2; TRBD1 agrees at 7 bases. Trimming cost V 0 bases and J 4 bases; bases outside gene matches: 6. This CDR3 is built from 16 residues. Germline CDR1 and CDR2: SGHRS and YFSETQ. CDR3 sequence (DNA): TGCGCCAGCAGCTTGGGACAGGGTATAGGCACCGGGGAGCTGTTTTTT. Amino acid sequence: CASSLGQGIGTGELFF.

The chain combines TRBV10-3 with TRBJ2-5, with TRBD2 identical over 8 bases. This CDR3 is built from 15 residues. CDR1 is ENHRY and CDR2 is SYGVKD in the germline V gene. The V gene end was trimmed by 8 bases and the J gene end by 1 base; junction bases not matched to a gene: 9. The CDR3: CAIASQRGFQETQYF. CDR3 DNA sequence: TGTGCCATCGCCTCGCAGCGGGGGTTCCAAGAGACCCAGTACTTC.

This clonotype was counted many times. The chain's CDR3 is CASSSTKLTSYNEQFF. The CDR3 DNA is TGTGCCAGCAGTTCGACCAAATTGACATCTTACAATGAGCAGTTCTTC. V is TRBV28 and J is TRBJ2-1; unclear D gene. V lost 4 bases and J lost 4, with 17 bases in between. The germline gives CDR1 MDHEN, CDR2 SYDVKM. The CDR3 extends over 16 amino acids.

The genes are TRBV7-8 and TRBJ2-6; 8 positions agree with TRBD2. Germline V lookup: CDR1 SGHVS, CDR2 FQNEAQ. The V segment lost 1 base and the J segment 0 bases; nucleotides outside the gene matches: 5. This CDR3 contains 18 residues. In DNA form, the CDR3 reads TGTGCCAGCAGCTTAGGGCCGGGAGGGGGCTCTGGGGCCAACGTCCTGACTTTC. Amino acid sequence: CASSLGPGGGSGANVLTF.

This clonotype was seen a few times. The J gene is TRBJ2-7, the V gene TRBV4-1, with 13 bases identical to TRBD2. V lost 4 bases and J lost 3; bases outside the gene matches: 6. CDR3 length equals 16 residues. Germline V gene sequence: CDR1 MGHRA, CDR2 YSYEKL. The DNA for the CDR3 is TGCGCCAGCAGCCTTACTAGCGGGGGGGCTCTCTACGAGCAGTACTTC. This encodes CASSLTSGGALYEQYF.